This T cell receptor (beta chain) was observed in a study of CD8+ T cells in alopecia areata. Whole-study context: Once tofacitinib had been taken for 6 to 18 months, 6 months off drug followed.

Extracted from the samples, RNA was reverse transcribed into cDNA to serve as the sequencing template. Clones were read by immunoSEQ multiplex PCR, and TCRdb kept only the in-frame ones, dropping some. The sample consists of some 170,000 clones, less than 75% of them appearing once. Treatment specified: oral pan-JAK inhibitor, 5-10 mg twice daily. Alopecia areata patients provided lesional scalp punch biopsies and peripheral blood, both collected for the study. This receptor was taken from a human donor with alopecia areata. Sequences were derived from CD4+ T cells sorted from blood, sampled at approximately week 60, from a patient treated with tofacitinib.

The CDR3, as DNA: TGCAGCGTTGCAGGAGGACAGGGGGCGCGGGAGCAGTACTTC. Its protein is CSVAGGQGAREQYF. This chain links TRBV29-1 with TRBJ2-7; TRBD1 agrees at 11 bases. With 4 bases clipped from V and 7 bases from J, the junction kept 9 bases outside the gene matches. Per the germline V gene, CDR1 is SQVTM and CDR2 is ANQGSEA. This CDR3 comprises 14 residues.